This T cell receptor (beta chain) was sequenced for a study of T cells after yellow fever vaccination. Across the study: Low-cell-number fractions were prepared with SMART-Seq v4 Ultra Low Input. Study results and limitations: Within FACS-sorted repertoires, abundant clonotypes contaminating from the bulk population could be present. By day 5 rather than day 15, the secondary response had peaked, though it was weaker.

This CDR3 spans 13 amino acids. V lost 1 base to trimming and J lost 1 base, with 5 bases between them. The germline V gene encodes CDR1 LGHDT and CDR2 YNNKEL (reference sequence). This clonotype came up a few times. The antigen is unknown. TCRdb ran MiXCR on the 5' RACE reads and lists one entry per CDR3 protein. Among 180,000 or so distinct CDR3 sequences, 8% to 13% were seen once, and the ten largest hold 35% to 40%. This clonotype originated in a man aged 18 to 35 who received the YFV17D yellow fever vaccine. The chain is built from TRBV3-1 and TRBJ2-7; unclear D gene. The sample was CD8+ T cells sorted from PBMCs, taken 15 days after the yellow fever booster vaccination. CDR3 nucleotide sequence: TGTGCCAGCAGCCAAGCAAATTCCTACGAGCAGTACTTC. Encoded protein: CASSQANSYEQYF.